This entry features one TCR beta chain sequence. It has no known antigen specificity. No clone much larger than this one lies a single base away; base qualities are absent. The library was generated by the immunoSEQ multiplex PCR assay. For the multiplex PCR, a mixture combining 60 forward primers for TCR Vbeta segments and 13 reverse primers for TCR Jbeta segments was used. The CDR3 region of rearranged TCR beta genes was amplified from genomic DNA by a multiplex PCR assay. The amplified TCR beta libraries were sequenced on the Illumina HiSeq System as 87-base-pair reads. Per the source publication's procedure: Across the 670 or so repertoires, a later analysis counted around 80 million unique TCR beta chains, some 11 million of which were shared by at least two donors. To remove PCR and sequencing errors, raw reads were error-corrected and collapsed into unique sequences using a nearest-neighbor algorithm that merged closely related sequences. Alignment of CDR3 sequences to IMGT reference sequences was used to assign V, D and J gene segments. For a sequence to be retained, at least a six-nucleotide match to both a V gene segment and a J gene segment was required. Rearrangements were classified as productive when the CDR3 lacked stop codons and remained in frame with V and J, and all other rearrangements were classified as non-productive. CDR3 was defined by IMGT convention, running from the second conserved V-encoded cysteine to the conserved J-encoded phenylalanine. In an earlier analysis of approximately 500 of the donors, sequences lacking an unambiguous match to a single V gene segment were excluded. An earlier analysis of under 750 of the donors called V segments functional above 56.7% productive rearrangements and segregating when the between-donor standard deviation exceeded 5%. To diagnose cytomegalovirus status from the catalog of TCR beta chain sequences, a statistical classification framework was built. In a later analysis, V and J genes were assigned by comparing TCR nucleotide sequences against IMGT/GENE-DB human TR gene sequences. Using the TCRdist pipeline, a later analysis assigned CDR3 sequences along with most-parsimonious VDJ recombination scenarios. In a later analysis, each TCR beta chain was defined by its CDR3 amino acid sequence together with its V-gene family, and reads without a unique V-gene family were excluded. As a way to deal with suspected cross-contamination and a sequencing artifact, a later analysis dropped roughly 620 nucleotide sequences that were highly shared and had low generation probability. For each public chain, a later analysis derived a clonal expansion index from normalized ranks of inferred template counts within each repertoire. A later analysis computed generation probabilities with a VDJ recombination model fitted to out-of-frame rearrangements, and checked the results against IGoR. Hypergeometric tests were used in a later analysis to score TCR-TCR, TCR-HLA and TCR-CMV co-occurrence, with a repertoire-size bias correction applied to the TCR pairs. A later analysis estimated false discovery rates by permuting HLA or CMV assignments 20 times. A later analysis grouped co-occurring TCRs with DBSCAN, adding TCRdist sequence similarity when clustering within HLA-allele-positive subsets. For co-occurrence clustering, repertoires with fewer than 30,000 or more than 120,000 public chains were excluded, along with five or six repertoires with anomalous nucleotide sharing. Held by TCRdb, this immuneACCESS table contains in-frame sequences only and omits some clones. Under half of the omission traces to an unresolved V gene where checked; the cause of the rest is unknown. The D gene and trimming were derived from the DNA, and the V and J assignments and clone size from that table. The sample data list about 92,000 clones, and around four fifths of these were observed just once. Clones ranked in the top ten supply around 7.3% of the sample.

The cohort consisted of 666 healthy bone marrow donors. All cohort members were sampled while nominally healthy, although unrecorded immune exposures were likely present. The donor tested CMV seropositive and was one of the 289 seropositive cohort members. Each donor provided a peripheral blood sample, and peripheral blood mononuclear cells were used for TCR beta sequencing. The Qiagen DNeasy Blood Extraction Kit was used to extract genomic DNA from the blood cell samples. The CDR3 sequence holds 17 residues, the cysteine and phenylalanine included. Kept here is only the CDR3 DNA, which spans 51 bases and is read in frame from base 1. CDR1 and CDR2 are drawn from the germline V gene (reference sequence): SSHAT, FNYEAQ. Trimmed from V: 5 bases; trimmed from J: 1 base; junction bases lacking a gene match: 5. The sample is drawn from a study of cytomegalovirus exposure and HLA in healthy donors (dated by TCRdb to about 2017). About the investigation overall: An earlier analysis of approximately 590 of the donors reported 250 to 300 Gb of sequence data and 117 million unique TCR beta sequences from roughly 180 million T cells. Of the 300 to 400 genotyped donors, approximately 83% fell in the genetic ancestry cluster associated with self-reported Caucasian donors. A handful of DR-DQ haplotypes were handled as single units for association and clustering because linkage in the cohort was strong. HLA typing included class I and class II loci at four-digit resolution. The study aimed to test whether cataloging public T cell receptors could reveal signatures of past pathogen exposure. All discovery cohort repertoires had been generated on a single sequencing platform. A later genetic analysis took genome-wide SNP genotypes for about 55% of the 666 donors and used that subset as a discovery cohort. On average, 235,054 unique TCR beta nucleotide sequences were sequenced per donor among more than 350 genotyped donors of the cohort, with roughly 18% of those sequences being non-productive. An earlier analysis of 587 of the donors used high-throughput TCR beta sequencing to judge whether each TCR beta V gene segment behaved as functional or pseudogenic. Alongside the repertoire data, information on donor age, sex, ethnicity and CMV serostatus was compiled. Along with the roughly 670-subject first cohort, a separate validation cohort of around 110 different subjects was used. To study patterns of TCR occurrence, a later analysis re-analyzed previously published TCR beta repertoires from 550 to 800 donors and added high-resolution HLA genotyping. An early release covering about 600 HLA-typed donors comprised about 320 gigabases of sequencing data and around 80 million unique TCR sequences. High-throughput TCR immunosequencing, statistical association of individual TCRs with disease status, and machine learning were combined to predict cytomegalovirus infection status. In the later analysis, no new phenotypic data were used to find candidate immune exposures; instead, reliance was placed on TCR beta sequences and their occurrence across donors. The number of typed donors differed by locus: about 620-630 for A, B, C, DRB1 and DQB1; some 500 for DQA1; 600 to 610 for DPA1; and around 470 for DPB1. The study profiled the T cell repertoires of around 700 subjects by immunosequencing and related them to cytomegalovirus serostatus. Broader findings and caveats from the paper: Fewer than 20 rarely observed V segments, including chromosome 9 orphons, were excluded from the earlier analysis of a few hundred of the donors because counts were too low. A later analysis reported that several top co-occurrence clusters appeared linked to parvovirus B19, influenza, CMV and Epstein-Barr virus. This cohort had only TCR beta chains sequenced, and the lack of alpha or paired-chain data limited which features could be detected. V-gene and J-gene trimming of TCR beta chains was associated with a missense DCLRE1C variant in a later genetic analysis, and the association was replicated in an independent cohort. A further reported finding was that TCR beta sequences accurately predicted the HLA-A and HLA-B alleles for most subjects in the first cohort. Sequencing depth was assumed to be roughly uniform across donors in the presence/absence analyses, though that assumption may not hold. In a later analysis, HLA-associated TCR beta chains were found to be more clonally expanded and to have lower generation probabilities than equally common non-associated chains. Some IMGT-functional V segments, including TRBV6-2 and TRBV6-3, could not be told apart with the 87-base-pair reads, so those segments were excluded. A total of 150 to 200 TCR beta chains were listed by the study as associated with cytomegalovirus. Cytomegalovirus status was reported to be diagnosed by the classifier with high specificity and sensitivity in both the original and validation cohorts. A later analysis associated 16,951 TCR beta sequences with specific HLA alleles at a false discovery rate of 0.05. In an earlier analysis of around 500 of the donors, most TCR beta V segments appeared in productive rearrangements about 87% or about 30% of the time, broadly matching IMGT annotations. A group of highly shared sequence variants was considered likely to be a technical artifact of the sequencing pipeline. Most TCR sequences were observed very rarely across donors, whereas some public TCRs were present in many individuals. A few of the identified cytomegalovirus-associated TCR beta chains were confirmed in vitro to be specific for cytomegalovirus antigens. The authors suggested that the approach could potentially be extended to other disease states and immunological phenotypes. When HLA alleles, especially DR and DQ, strongly co-occurred, TCR associations were difficult to assign to individual alleles. Compared with the roughly 720-donor mean, donors in an Asian-associated ancestry cluster had fewer N-insertions in productive TCRs, according to a later genetic analysis. Because some donors lacked HLA typing at each locus, the association tests relied only on the typed subset. Linkage disequilibrium might explain the correlated functional status among segregating V segments, but an unknown experimental factor could not be ruled out. In a later analysis, TCR association rates were found to vary across HLA loci, with the most associated TCRs seen for DRB1 alleles and the fewest for HLA-C alleles. In a later analysis, most CMV-associated TCR beta chains were found to appear HLA-restricted, with HLA associations seemingly driven largely by CMV exposure. Immune exposure information for the cohort was limited to CMV serostatus.

This clonotype was obtained from a man aged 50-59 years in good health and CMV-seropositive. The material sequenced was PBMCs. Rearrangement joined TRBV7-7 to TRBJ2-3; 14 nucleotides in the junction match TRBD2. The nucleotides are TGTGCCAGCAGCCCCAGGACTAGCGGGGGGCGCACAGATACGCAGTATTTT. Its translation reads: CASSPRTSGGRTDTQYF.